These T cell receptor beta chains were read from a single sample in a study of blood T cell repertoires in COVID-19. TCRdb's copy holds only in-frame clones and misses some; the assay was immunoSEQ multiplex PCR. Of roughly 500,000 clones in the sample, around 89% were seen once. The sequencing input was PBMCs or T cells enriched from blood (not recorded which). The source is a woman aged 40 to 50 who had recovered from COVID-19. CDR3s include the opening cysteine and the closing phenylalanine or tryptophan. A D gene is named only where the DNA matches it firmly. Size tells how often a clone was seen (once, few, many) or the class of an expanded clone, and some rows leave it out.

J gene	D gene	clone size	V gene	CDR3 protein	CDR3 DNA
TRBJ1-4	.	.	TRBV11-3	CASSQGRATNEKLFF	TGTGCCAGCAGCCAGGGGAGGGCCACTAATGAAAAACTGTTTTTT
TRBJ2-5	TRBD1	.	TRBV11-3	CASSLTGEETQYF	TGTGCCAGCAGCTTGACAGGGGAAGAGACCCAGTACTTC
TRBJ1-2	.	.	TRBV15	CATSRDTRSANYGYTF	TGTGCCACCAGCAGAGATACCAGAAGCGCTAATTATGGCTACACCTTC
TRBJ2-1	.	.	TRBV4-1	CASSQALLGVGYNEQFF	TGCGCCAGCAGCCAAGCATTGCTGGGAGTGGGGTACAATGAGCAGTTCTTC
TRBJ2-7	.	.	TRBV3-1/TRBV3-2	CASSPRLPPYEQYF	TGTGCCAGCAGCCCACGACTACCACCCTACGAGCAGTACTTC
TRBJ2-1	.	.	TRBV5-1	CASSLEGVARGEQFF	TGCGCCAGCAGCTTGGAGGGAGTCGCCCGGGGTGAGCAGTTCTTC
TRBJ2-1	.	.	TRBV9	CASSVALGGGTYNEQFF	TGTGCCAGCAGCGTAGCCCTGGGGGGTGGGACCTACAATGAGCAGTTCTTC
TRBJ2-6	TRBD2	once	TRBV10-3	CAISGTTSGDSGANVLTF	TGTGCCATCAGTGGAACAACTAGCGGGGACTCTGGGGCCAACGTCCTGACTTTC
TRBJ1-2	TRBD1	.	TRBV6-4	CASSQSGTANYGYTF	TGTGCCAGCAGTCAGAGTGGGACAGCTAACTATGGCTACACCTTC
TRBJ2-7	.	.	TRBV5-6	CASSRTDTAYEQYF	TGTGCCAGCAGCCGAACCGACACCGCCTACGAGCAGTACTTC
TRBJ2-2	.	.	TRBV5-1	CASSLERQVGGELFF	TGCGCCAGCAGCTTGGAGCGACAGGTTGGCGGGGAGCTGTTTTTT
TRBJ2-5	.	once	TRBV5-5	CASSFRGVAGETQYF	TGTGCCAGCAGCTTTAGAGGAGTCGCTGGAGAGACCCAGTACTTC
TRBJ1-1	.	.	TRBV19	CASSISHWKTGRTEAFF	TGTGCCAGTAGTATAAGTCATTGGAAAACAGGGCGAACTGAAGCTTTCTTT
TRBJ2-1	.	.	TRBV7-9	CASSRGNRNEQFF	TGTGCCAGCAGCCGGGGGAACAGGAATGAGCAGTTCTTC
TRBJ2-5	TRBD2	.	TRBV2	CASRSSGRAMETQYF	TGTGCCAGTAGATCTAGCGGGAGGGCCATGGAGACCCAGTACTTC
TRBJ1-5	.	.	TRBV19	CASSFTGNGAARQPQHF	TGTGCCAGTAGTTTCACAGGGAATGGTGCCGCCCGTCAGCCCCAGCATTTT
TRBJ1-1	.	.	TRBV5-1	CASSLESPGISNTEAFF	TGCGCCAGCAGCTTGGAGTCCCCAGGGATCTCGAACACTGAAGCTTTCTTT
TRBJ1-1	.	.	TRBV19	CASSIWGRDNTEAFF	TGTGCCAGTAGTATTTGGGGCAGGGATAACACTGAAGCTTTCTTT
TRBJ2-6	.	.	TRBV7-2	CASSRGVYRARANVLTF	TGTGCCAGCAGCCGTGGAGTATACAGGGCTAGGGCCAACGTCCTGACTTTC
TRBJ2-7	TRBD2	.	TRBV11-3	CASSLRGERRGEQYF	TGTGCCAGCAGCTTACGGGGGGAGAGGCGCGGCGAGCAGTACTTC
TRBJ2-5	TRBD2	.	TRBV5-3	CARSDVPLAGGQYQETQYF	TGTGCCAGAAGCGACGTACCTCTAGCGGGAGGCCAGTACCAAGAGACCCAGTACTTC
TRBJ2-1	.	.	TRBV27	CASSLPPSTGSYNEQFF	TGTGCCAGCAGTTTACCCCCTTCGACAGGCTCCTACAATGAGCAGTTCTTC
TRBJ2-1	TRBD2	.	TRBV5-1	CASSLSGRDDNEQFF	TGCGCCAGCAGCTTGAGCGGGAGGGATGACAATGAGCAGTTCTTC
TRBJ2-3	.	.	TRBV2	CASSVRPSYTDTQYF	TGTGCCAGCAGTGTCCGTCCCTCCTACACAGATACGCAGTATTTT
TRBJ2-3	TRBD2	.	TRBV19	CASSIAGGVDTQYF	TGTGCCAGTAGTATAGCGGGAGGTGTGGATACGCAGTATTTT
TRBJ2-2	.	.	TRBV27	CASSSHAGELFF	TGTGCCAGCAGTTCCCATGCGGGGGAGCTGTTTTTT
TRBJ2-7	.	.	TRBV6-5	CASSYSQWRSNYEQYF	TGTGCCAGCAGTTACTCTCAATGGAGATCCAACTACGAGCAGTACTTC
TRBJ2-3	.	.	TRBV10-2	CASSPTTATGDTQYF	TGCGCCAGCAGTCCTACGACAGCCACGGGAGATACGCAGTATTTT
TRBJ1-1	.	.	TRBV19	CASSIGQGEAFF	TGTGCCAGTAGTATCGGGCAGGGGGAAGCTTTCTTT
TRBJ2-1	TRBD2	.	TRBV18	CASHNPGTGGSDEQFF	TGTGCCAGTCACAACCCCGGGACGGGAGGGTCCGATGAGCAGTTCTTC
TRBJ2-7	.	.	TRBV7-5	CARSFSFRDRGYEQYF	TGTGCCAGAAGCTTTTCATTCCGGGACAGGGGCTACGAGCAGTACTTC
TRBJ1-5	TRBD1	.	TRBV18	CASSPRQGTQPQHF	TGTGCCAGCTCACCAAGACAGGGCACACAGCCCCAGCATTTT
TRBJ1-1	.	.	TRBV19	CASSIGQGPVGTEAFF	TGTGCCAGTAGTATAGGTCAGGGGCCAGTGGGTACTGAAGCTTTCTTT
TRBJ1-6	TRBD1	.	TRBV27	CASSFGGGRNSPLHF	TGTGCCAGCAGTTTTGGAGGGGGCCGAAATTCACCCCTCCACTTT
TRBJ1-5	TRBD1	.	TRBV15	CATSGQGGSNQPQHF	TGTGCCACCAGCGGACAGGGGGGTAGCAATCAGCCCCAGCATTTT
TRBJ2-5	.	.	TRBV28	CASTLSEGLGLGQETQYF	TGTGCCAGCACCCTGAGCGAGGGATTAGGTCTGGGACAAGAGACCCAGTACTTC
TRBJ1-1	.	.	TRBV6-5	CASSPREPGGAFF	TGTGCCAGCAGTCCCAGGGAGCCCGGGGGAGCTTTCTTT
TRBJ1-1	.	.	TRBV19	CASSIGRGTEAFF	TGTGCCAGTAGTATTGGAAGGGGTACTGAAGCTTTCTTT
TRBJ1-4	.	.	TRBV7-9	CASSQGEGANEKLFF	TGTGCCAGCAGCCAAGGGGAGGGGGCTAATGAAAAACTGTTTTTT
TRBJ1-6	.	.	TRBV5-6	CASSRPGITSTSPLHF	TGTGCCAGCAGCCGACCGGGTATCACTTCAACCTCACCCCTCCACTTT
TRBJ1-4	.	.	TRBV4-1	CASSPGQMKDSEKLFF	TGCGCCAGCAGCCCCGGACAGATGAAGGATAGTGAAAAACTGTTTTTT
TRBJ2-3	.	.	TRBV6-4	CASSPQAGARVTDTQYF	TGTGCCAGCAGTCCCCAGGCAGGGGCCAGAGTCACAGATACGCAGTATTTT
TRBJ1-6	.	.	TRBV19	CASSILGSNSPLHF	TGTGCCAGTAGTATCCTGGGGAGCAATTCACCCCTCCACTTT
TRBJ1-2	.	.	TRBV5-6	CASSLGGRRDWYGYTF	TGTGCCAGCAGCTTAGGCGGTCGGAGGGATTGGTATGGCTACACCTTC
TRBJ2-7	TRBD2	.	TRBV11-2	CASSLAVSGIPYEQYF	TGTGCCAGCAGCTTAGCCGTAAGCGGGATTCCCTACGAGCAGTACTTC
TRBJ2-1	.	.	TRBV5-1	CASSLSRIEQFF	TGCGCCAGCAGCTTGAGTAGAATTGAGCAGTTCTTC